The 10 T cell receptor beta chains listed next were all sequenced from one sample in a study of control samples from healthy donors and cancer patients. Sequenced by immunoSEQ multiplex PCR; TCRdb stores in-frame clones only, minus some. The sample carries about 140,000 clones, 90% to 95% recorded once. The sequenced material came from blood. The receptors here all came from a man aged 40-49 years in good health.

This clone has a single count. V and J are TRBV4-3 and TRBJ1-1; D is unresolved. Germline loops: CDR1 LGHNA, CDR2 YSLEER. This CDR3 comprises 15 residues. V dropped 0 bases and J dropped 5 bases, with 13 bases sitting between them. The CDR3 DNA follows: TGCGCCAGCAGCCAAGAGTCTTTAAGATGGACTGAAGCTTTCTTT. This translates into CASSQESLRWTEAFF.

CDR3 protein: CASSLTGTVYEQYF. CDR3 nucleotide sequence: TGTGCCAGCAGTTTAACAGGGACGGTCTACGAGCAGTACTTC. V is TRBV27 and J is TRBJ2-7, with D perhaps matching TRBD1 (6 bases). Deletions cut 2 bases from V and 3 bases from J, with 11 bases between. Germline V gene lookup returns CDR1 MNHEY and CDR2 SMNVEV (reference sequence). The CDR3 loop spans 14 amino acids.

This chain uses TRBV11-2 with TRBJ2-2; 7 positions agree with TRBD1. CDR1 and CDR2 (germline): SGHAT, FQNNGV. Trimming removed 4 bases from V and 5 bases from J; junction bases left unmatched: 7. The CDR3 consists of 15 residues. The CDR3 DNA reads TGTGCCAGCAGCTCCGGGACAGCACGGACCGGGGAGCTGTTTTTT. Protein: CASSSGTARTGELFF.

Only one count was recorded for this clone. This chain uses TRBV6-5 with TRBJ2-7; D perhaps matches TRBD2 (5 bases). Germline CDR1 is MNHEY and CDR2 is SVGAGI. Trimming removed 6 bases at V and 1 base at J, with 10 bases between. CDR3 length equals 13 residues. CDR3 sequence: CASRPGGSYEQYF. CDR3 coding DNA: TGTGCCAGCAGACCAGGCGGGTCCTACGAGCAGTACTTC.

The rearrangement uses TRBV29-1 and TRBJ2-7, with D perhaps given as TRBD1 or TRBD2 (5 bases each). V lost 4 bases to trimming and J lost 6 bases, with 13 bases between them. This CDR3 is built from 12 residues. The V gene's germline CDR1 is SQVTM and CDR2 ANQGSEA. The CDR3 coding sequence is TGCAGCGTTGGAGACGGGACGGGCGAGCAGTACTTC. Its protein product is CSVGDGTGEQYF.

This chain joins TRBV11-2 and TRBJ2-2; unclear D gene. CDR3 length equals 13 residues. The V gene lost 5 bases and the J gene lost 5 bases, with 9 bases spanning the gap. Germline V gene lookup returns CDR1 SGHAT and CDR2 FQNNGV. As DNA, the CDR3 is TGTGCCAGCAGCATACTGGAAACCGGGGAGCTGTTTTTT. Protein product: CASSILETGELFF.

The chain is built from TRBV27 and TRBJ2-5, with a weak D call TRBD2 (5 bases). Germline V gene sequence: CDR1 MNHEY, CDR2 SMNVEV (reference sequence). V lost 3 bases, J lost 5 bases, and 10 bases lay in between. The CDR3 extends over 13 amino acids. This CDR3 is CASSFRWEETQYF. CDR3 sequence (DNA): TGTGCCAGCAGTTTTCGCTGGGAGGAGACCCAGTACTTC.

The chain carries TRBV18 and TRBJ1-4; D call uncertain. Trimming cost V 1 base and J 5 bases, with 11 bases left between them. Germline CDR1 reads KGHSH; CDR2 reads LQKENI. The CDR3 loop spans 15 amino acids. Here the CDR3 reads CASSPLGHSNEKLFF. The CDR3 DNA reads TGTGCCAGCTCACCACTTGGCCACTCCAATGAAAAACTGTTTTTT.

The rearrangement links TRBV2 to TRBJ2-5; D not certain. This CDR3 is built from 13 residues. Germline lookup yields CDR1 SNHLY and CDR2 FYNNEI. Trimming cost V 4 bases and J 2 bases, with 8 bases left between them. The CDR3 reads CASSVSLQETQYF. For the CDR3, the DNA is TGTGCCAGCAGTGTTTCCCTACAAGAGACCCAGTACTTC. Drawing the rest from reference TRBV2 and TRBJ2-5, the complete variable domain is EPEVTQTPSHQVTQMGQEVILRCVPISNHLYFYWYRQILGQKVEFLVSFYNNEISEKSEIFDDQFSVERPDGSNFTLKIRSTKLEDSAMYFCASSVSLQETQYFGPGTRLLVL.

This chain connects TRBV9 to TRBJ2-1; D uncertain. V was trimmed by 4 bases and J by 7 bases, leaving 12 bases between them. The CDR3 contains 13 residues. CDR1 and CDR2 (germline): SGDLS, YYNGEE. CDR3 residues: CASSTMAGNEQFF. The CDR3 nucleotides read TGTGCCAGCAGCACCATGGCCGGTAATGAGCAGTTCTTC. The variable domain in full, completed from reference TRBV9 and TRBJ2-1, reads DSGVTQTPKHLITATGQRVTLRCSPRSGDLSVYWYQQSLDQGLQFLIQYYNGEERAKGNILERFSAQQFPDLHSELNLSSLELGDSALYFCASSTMAGNEQFFGPGTRLTVL.